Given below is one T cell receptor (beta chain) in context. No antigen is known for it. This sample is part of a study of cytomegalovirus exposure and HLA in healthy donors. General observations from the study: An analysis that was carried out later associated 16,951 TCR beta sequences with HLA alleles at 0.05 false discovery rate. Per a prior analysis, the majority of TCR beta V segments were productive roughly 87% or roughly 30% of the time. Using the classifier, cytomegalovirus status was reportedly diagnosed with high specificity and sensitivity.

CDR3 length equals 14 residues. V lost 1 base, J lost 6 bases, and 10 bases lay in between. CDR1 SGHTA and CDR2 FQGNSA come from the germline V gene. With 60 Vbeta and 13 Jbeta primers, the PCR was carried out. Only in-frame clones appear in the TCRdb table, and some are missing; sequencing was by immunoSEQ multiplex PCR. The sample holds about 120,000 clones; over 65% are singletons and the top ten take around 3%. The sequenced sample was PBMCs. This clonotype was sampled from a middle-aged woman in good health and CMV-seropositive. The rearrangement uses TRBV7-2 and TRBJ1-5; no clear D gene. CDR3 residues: CASSLVTSGQPQHF. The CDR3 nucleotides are TGTGCCAGCAGCTTAGTAACTTCGGGTCAGCCCCAGCATTTT.